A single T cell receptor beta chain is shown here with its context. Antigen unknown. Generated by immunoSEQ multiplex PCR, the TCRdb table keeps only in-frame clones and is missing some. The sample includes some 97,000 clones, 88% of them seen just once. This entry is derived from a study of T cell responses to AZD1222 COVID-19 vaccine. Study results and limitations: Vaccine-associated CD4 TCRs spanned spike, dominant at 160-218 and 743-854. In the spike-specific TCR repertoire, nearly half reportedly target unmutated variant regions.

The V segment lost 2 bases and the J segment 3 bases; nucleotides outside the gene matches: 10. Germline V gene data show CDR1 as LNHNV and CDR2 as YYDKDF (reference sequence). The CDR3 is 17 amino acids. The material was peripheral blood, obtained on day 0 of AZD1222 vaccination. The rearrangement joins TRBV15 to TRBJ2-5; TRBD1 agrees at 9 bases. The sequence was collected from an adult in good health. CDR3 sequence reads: CATSRPTRDRGKETQYF. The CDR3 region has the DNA TGTGCCACCAGCAGACCTACCCGCGACAGGGGGAAAGAGACCCAGTACTTC.